The rows below give T cell receptor beta chains drawn from one sample of a study of T cells in localized non-small cell lung cancer. Sequencing was performed with immunoSEQ multiplex PCR; in TCRdb, only in-frame clones are kept and a portion is missing. The sample carries 75,000 to 95,000 clones, less than 85% recorded once. Sequenced here: PBMCs, sampled before any cancer treatment. Every receptor here comes from a man aged 40 to 70 with stage II squamous cell lung carcinoma. Each CDR3 is given without its conserved first and last residue. The D gene is left open where the match is weak.

D: TRBD1; V: TRBV7-2; J: TRBJ1-5; CDR3: ASSSRQGGQPQH
D: -; V: TRBV18; J: TRBJ2-5; CDR3: ASSPSMGGLYETQY
D: TRBD1; V: TRBV5-1; J: TRBJ2-2; CDR3: ASSLRATGAGELF
D: -; V: TRBV2; J: TRBJ1-6; CDR3: ASRRAAPSNSPLH
D: -; V: TRBV9; J: TRBJ2-3; CDR3: ASSVGMGYTDTQY
D: TRBD2; V: TRBV5-4; J: TRBJ2-3; CDR3: ASSGGLAGGGTDTQY
D: -; V: TRBV7-2; J: TRBJ2-1; CDR3: ASSSGAVSPYNEQF
D: -; V: TRBV28; J: TRBJ2-1; CDR3: ASSSRGSGSYNEQF
D: -; V: TRBV11-2; J: TRBJ1-6; CDR3: ASRDSHNSPLH
D: -; V: TRBV27; J: TRBJ1-3; CDR3: ASSPRAQHHTIY
D: -; V: TRBV2; J: TRBJ2-6; CDR3: ASSPVTGANVLT
D: -; V: TRBV6-4; J: TRBJ1-2; CDR3: ASSKERGNYGYT
D: TRBD1; V: TRBV6-1; J: TRBJ2-7; CDR3: ASSSGTGYEQY
D: -; V: TRBV28; J: TRBJ2-7; CDR3: ASRRTYASYEQY
D: -; V: TRBV19; J: TRBJ1-2; CDR3: ASSNPGSGEGYT
D: -; V: TRBV15; J: TRBJ1-5; CDR3: ATSRGPGMGNQPQH
D: -; V: TRBV7-2; J: TRBJ2-5; CDR3: ASSLSSSQETQY
D: TRBD1; V: TRBV5-6; J: TRBJ2-1; CDR3: ASSFRDRLVNEQF
D: TRBD1; V: TRBV10-3; J: TRBJ1-1; CDR3: AISEGTENTEAF
D: TRBD2; V: TRBV6-1; J: TRBJ2-1; CDR3: ASSEHSGTNYNEQF
D: -; V: TRBV28; J: TRBJ2-7; CDR3: ASSLWASSYEQY
D: -; V: TRBV4-1; J: TRBJ2-7; CDR3: ASNQSPAVTYEQY
D: -; V: TRBV13; J: TRBJ1-1; CDR3: ASSREGNTEAF
D: TRBD1; V: TRBV11-3; J: TRBJ1-5; CDR3: ASSPPGQSPGQPQH
D: -; V: TRBV28; J: TRBJ1-1; CDR3: ASSSNQGEAF
D: -; V: TRBV7-2; J: TRBJ1-2; CDR3: ASSLKWEANYGYT
D: TRBD2; V: TRBV6-1; J: TRBJ2-7; CDR3: ASTTGTSGREY
D: TRBD1; V: TRBV6-5; J: TRBJ2-7; CDR3: ASSGIVTGNVEQY
D: -; V: TRBV27; J: TRBJ2-7; CDR3: ASRLYSGLSSYEQY
D: -; V: TRBV6-5; J: TRBJ1-6; CDR3: ASRDTGNSPLH
D: -; V: TRBV7-6; J: TRBJ1-1; CDR3: ASSPRPPLGGGVANTEAF
D: -; V: TRBV6-1; J: TRBJ1-1; CDR3: ASSKYRENTEAF
D: -; V: TRBV21-1; J: TRBJ2-5; CDR3: GLAGAEAQY
D: TRBD1; V: TRBV11-3; J: TRBJ2-1; CDR3: ASSLTPQGGVKNEQF
D: TRBD1; V: TRBV15; J: TRBJ2-7; CDR3: ATSRVGQGASEQY
D: TRBD2; V: TRBV7-2; J: TRBJ2-2; CDR3: ASSLQGLAANTGELF
D: -; V: TRBV11-3; J: TRBJ2-1; CDR3: ASSPGARDEQF
D: -; V: TRBV29-1; J: TRBJ2-6; CDR3: SVGGHSGANVLT
D: -; V: TRBV7-8; J: TRBJ1-5; CDR3: ASSLVSGQNSNQPQH
D: -; V: TRBV19; J: TRBJ2-5; CDR3: ASSTHRQETQY
D: -; V: TRBV5-8; J: TRBJ1-1; CDR3: ASSLGRTLNTEAF
D: -; V: TRBV7-2; J: TRBJ1-5; CDR3: ASSFDSGNQPQH
D: -; V: TRBV2; J: TRBJ1-5; CDR3: ASSLSGGNQPQH
D: -; V: TRBV30; J: TRBJ2-7; CDR3: AWSTSGPYEQY
D: -; V: TRBV5-1; J: TRBJ1-1; CDR3: ASSVSGTSNTEAF
D: TRBD1; V: TRBV5-3; J: TRBJ1-6; CDR3: ARSLRKGQQNNSPLH